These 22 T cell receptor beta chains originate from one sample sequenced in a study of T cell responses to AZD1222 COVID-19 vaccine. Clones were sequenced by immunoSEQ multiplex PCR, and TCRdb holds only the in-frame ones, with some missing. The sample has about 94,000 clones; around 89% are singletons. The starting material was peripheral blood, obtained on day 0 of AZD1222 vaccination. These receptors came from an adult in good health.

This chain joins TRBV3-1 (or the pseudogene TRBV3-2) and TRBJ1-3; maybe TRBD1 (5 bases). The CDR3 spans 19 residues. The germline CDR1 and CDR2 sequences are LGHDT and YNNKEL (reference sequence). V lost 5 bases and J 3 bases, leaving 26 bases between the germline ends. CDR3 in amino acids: CASSAYPGGTGAGGNTIYF. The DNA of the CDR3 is TGTGCCAGCAGCGCGTACCCGGGCGGTACCGGGGCGGGTGGAAACACCATATATTTT.

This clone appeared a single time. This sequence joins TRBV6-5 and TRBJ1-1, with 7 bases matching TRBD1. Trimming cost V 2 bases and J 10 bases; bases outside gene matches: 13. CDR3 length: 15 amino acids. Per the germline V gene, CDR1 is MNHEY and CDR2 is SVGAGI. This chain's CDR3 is CASSYTRTGVTGAFF. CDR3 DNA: TGTGCCAGCAGTTACACTCGGACAGGAGTGACCGGAGCTTTCTTT.

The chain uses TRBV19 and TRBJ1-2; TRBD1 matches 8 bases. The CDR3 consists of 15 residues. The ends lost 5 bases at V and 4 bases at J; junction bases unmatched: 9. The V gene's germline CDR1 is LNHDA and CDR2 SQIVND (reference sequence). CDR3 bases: TGTGCCAGTAGTGGGGGACAGGCCCCTGGCTATGGCTACACCTTC. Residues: CASSGGQAPGYGYTF.

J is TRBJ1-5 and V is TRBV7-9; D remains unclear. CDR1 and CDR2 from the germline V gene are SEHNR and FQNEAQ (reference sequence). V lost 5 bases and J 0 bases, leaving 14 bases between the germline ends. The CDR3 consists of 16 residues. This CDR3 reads CASSPTGPYSNQPQHF. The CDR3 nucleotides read TGTGCCAGCAGCCCTACTGGGCCTTATAGCAATCAGCCCCAGCATTTT.

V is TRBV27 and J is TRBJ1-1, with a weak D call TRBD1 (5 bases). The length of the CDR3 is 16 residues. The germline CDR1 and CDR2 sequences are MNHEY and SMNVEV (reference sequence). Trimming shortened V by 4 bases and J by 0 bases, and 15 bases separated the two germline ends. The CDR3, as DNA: TGTGCCAGCAGTTCCCAGGCAGGGAGGGTGAACACTGAAGCTTTCTTT. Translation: CASSSQAGRVNTEAFF.

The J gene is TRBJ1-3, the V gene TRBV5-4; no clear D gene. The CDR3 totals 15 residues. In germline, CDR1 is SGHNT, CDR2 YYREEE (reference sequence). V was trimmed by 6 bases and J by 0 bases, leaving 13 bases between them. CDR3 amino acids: CASTQEGNSGNTIYF. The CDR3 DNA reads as TGTGCCAGCACCCAAGAGGGCAACTCTGGAAACACCATATATTTT.

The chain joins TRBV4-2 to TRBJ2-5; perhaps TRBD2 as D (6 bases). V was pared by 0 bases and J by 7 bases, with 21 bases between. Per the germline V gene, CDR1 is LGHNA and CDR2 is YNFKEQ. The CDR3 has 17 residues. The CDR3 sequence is CASSQEAGTGQGGTQYF. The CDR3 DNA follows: TGTGCCAGCAGCCAAGAGGCTGGGACTGGCCAGGGAGGGACCCAGTACTTC.

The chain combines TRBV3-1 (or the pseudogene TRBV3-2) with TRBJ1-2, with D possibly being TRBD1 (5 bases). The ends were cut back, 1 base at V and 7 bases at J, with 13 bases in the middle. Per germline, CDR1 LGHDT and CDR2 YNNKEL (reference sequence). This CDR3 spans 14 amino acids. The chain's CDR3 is CASSQVHGAVGYTF. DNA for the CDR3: TGTGCCAGCAGCCAAGTGCACGGGGCGGTTGGCTACACCTTC.

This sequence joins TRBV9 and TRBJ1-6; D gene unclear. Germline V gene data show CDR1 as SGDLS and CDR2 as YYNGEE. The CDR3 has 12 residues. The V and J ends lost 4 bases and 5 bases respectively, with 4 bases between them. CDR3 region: CASSSNNSPLHF. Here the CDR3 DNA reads TGTGCCAGCAGCAGTAATAATTCACCCCTCCACTTT.

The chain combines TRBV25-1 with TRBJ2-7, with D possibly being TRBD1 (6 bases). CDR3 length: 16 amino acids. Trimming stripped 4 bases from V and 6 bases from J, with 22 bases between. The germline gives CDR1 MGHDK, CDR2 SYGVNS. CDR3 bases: TGTGCCAGCAGTGGGGGGCCGGGTCACATTGGCGGCGAGCAGTACTTC. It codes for CASSGGPGHIGGEQYF.

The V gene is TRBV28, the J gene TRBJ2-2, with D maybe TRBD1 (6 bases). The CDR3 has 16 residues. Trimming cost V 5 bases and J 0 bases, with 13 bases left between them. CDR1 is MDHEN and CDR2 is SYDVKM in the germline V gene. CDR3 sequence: CASSRTVISNTGELFF. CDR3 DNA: TGTGCCAGCAGTCGGACAGTAATTTCGAACACCGGGGAGCTGTTTTTT. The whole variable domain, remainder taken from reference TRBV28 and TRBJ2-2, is DVKVTQSSRYLVKRTGEKVFLECVQDMDHENMFWYRQDPGLGLRLIYFSYDVKMKEKGDIPEGYSVSREKKERFSLILESASTNQTSMYLCASSRTVISNTGELFFGEGSRLTVL.

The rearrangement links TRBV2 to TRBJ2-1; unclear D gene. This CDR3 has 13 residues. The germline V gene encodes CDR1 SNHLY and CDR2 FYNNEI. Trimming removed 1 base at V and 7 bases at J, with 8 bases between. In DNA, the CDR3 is TGTGCCAGCAGTGAAGAAAGGAGTAATGAGCAGTTCTTC. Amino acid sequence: CASSEERSNEQFF.

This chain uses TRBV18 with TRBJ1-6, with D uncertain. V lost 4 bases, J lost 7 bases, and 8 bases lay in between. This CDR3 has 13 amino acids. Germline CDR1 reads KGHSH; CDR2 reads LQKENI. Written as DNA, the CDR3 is TGTGCCAGCTCACGAGCGAGGAATTCACCCCTCCACTTT. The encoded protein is CASSRARNSPLHF.

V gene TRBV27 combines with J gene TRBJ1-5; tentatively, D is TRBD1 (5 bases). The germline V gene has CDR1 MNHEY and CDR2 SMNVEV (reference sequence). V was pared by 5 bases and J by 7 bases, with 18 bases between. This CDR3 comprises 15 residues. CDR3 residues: CASSPGTPIGQPQHF. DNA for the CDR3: TGTGCCAGCAGTCCCGGGACGCCCATAGGGCAGCCCCAGCATTTT.

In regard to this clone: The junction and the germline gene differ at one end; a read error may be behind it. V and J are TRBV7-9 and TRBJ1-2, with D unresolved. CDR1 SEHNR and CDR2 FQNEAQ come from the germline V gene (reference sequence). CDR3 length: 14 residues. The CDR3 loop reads CASSLGLEGGGYTF. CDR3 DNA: TGTGCCAGCAGTTTAGGCTTAGAGGGTGGTGGCTACACCTTC.

The CDR3 sequence: CASRPQSGMAGGYTF. CDR3 nucleotide sequence: TGTGCCAGCAGACCTCAATCCGGGATGGCAGGAGGCTACACCTTC. This chain links TRBV6-2 or TRBV6-3 with TRBJ1-2, with D unclear. Germline loops: CDR1 MNHEY, CDR2 SVGEGT. V lost 6 bases and J 8 bases, leaving 22 bases between the germline ends. This CDR3 is built from 15 residues.

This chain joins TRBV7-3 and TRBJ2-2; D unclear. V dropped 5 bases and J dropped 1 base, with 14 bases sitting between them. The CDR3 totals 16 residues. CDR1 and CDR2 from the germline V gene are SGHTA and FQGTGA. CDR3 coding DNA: TGTGCCAGCAGCCCCAACCAAGGAGTGAACACCGGGGAGCTGTTTTTT. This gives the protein CASSPNQGVNTGELFF. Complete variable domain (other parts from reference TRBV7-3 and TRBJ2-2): GAGVSQTPSNKVTEKGKYVELRCDPISGHTALYWYRQSLGQGPEFLIYFQGTGAADDSGLPNDRFFAVRPEGSVSTLKIQRTERGDSAVYLCASSPNQGVNTGELFFGEGSRLTVL.

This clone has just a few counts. This CDR3 is CASSETQGGEAFF. The CDR3 bases are TGTGCCAGCAGTGAGACCCAGGGGGGTGAAGCTTTCTTT. V is TRBV12-3 or TRBV12-4 and J is TRBJ1-1, with 7 bases that match TRBD1. The V segment lost 5 bases and the J segment 7 bases; nucleotides outside the gene matches: 7. The CDR3 spans 13 residues.

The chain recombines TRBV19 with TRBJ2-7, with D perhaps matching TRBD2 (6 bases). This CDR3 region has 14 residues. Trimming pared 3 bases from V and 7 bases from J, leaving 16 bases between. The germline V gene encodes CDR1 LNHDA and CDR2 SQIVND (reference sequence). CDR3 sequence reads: CASSIRWGGDEQYF. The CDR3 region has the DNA TGTGCCAGTAGTATTCGCTGGGGCGGGGATGAGCAGTACTTC.

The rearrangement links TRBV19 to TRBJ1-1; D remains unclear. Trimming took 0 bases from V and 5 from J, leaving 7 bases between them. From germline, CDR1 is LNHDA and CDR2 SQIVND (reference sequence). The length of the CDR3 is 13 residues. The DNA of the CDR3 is TGTGCCAGTAGTATAGAACGGTATACTGAAGCTTTCTTT. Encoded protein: CASSIERYTEAFF.

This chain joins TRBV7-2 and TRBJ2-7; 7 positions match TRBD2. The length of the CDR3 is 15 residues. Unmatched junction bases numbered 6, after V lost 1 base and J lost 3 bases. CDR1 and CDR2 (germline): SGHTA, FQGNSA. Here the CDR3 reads CASSLDSAGNYEQYF. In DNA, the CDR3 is TGTGCCAGCAGCTTAGACTCAGCGGGGAACTACGAGCAGTACTTC.

The CDR3 bases are TGTGCCAGCAGTGAATATGGAGGGTTACGTGAAAAACTGTTTTTT. Its translation is CASSEYGGLREKLFF. The rearrangement joins TRBV25-1 to TRBJ1-4; D not certain. Germline-derived CDR1 and CDR2 are MGHDK and SYGVNS. This CDR3 comprises 15 residues. V shed 0 bases and J shed 7 bases, with 12 bases lying between them.